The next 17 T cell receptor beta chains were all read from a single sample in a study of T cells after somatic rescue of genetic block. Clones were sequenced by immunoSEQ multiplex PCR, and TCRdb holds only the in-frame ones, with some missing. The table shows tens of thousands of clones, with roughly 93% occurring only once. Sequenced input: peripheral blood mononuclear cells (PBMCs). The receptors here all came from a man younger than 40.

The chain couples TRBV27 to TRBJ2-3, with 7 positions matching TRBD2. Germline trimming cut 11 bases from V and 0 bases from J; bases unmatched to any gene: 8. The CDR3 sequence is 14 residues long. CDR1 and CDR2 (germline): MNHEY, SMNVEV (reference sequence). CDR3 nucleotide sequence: TGTGCCGCCAGACCGGGAGGCAGCACAGATACGCAGTATTTT. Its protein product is CAARPGGSTDTQYF.

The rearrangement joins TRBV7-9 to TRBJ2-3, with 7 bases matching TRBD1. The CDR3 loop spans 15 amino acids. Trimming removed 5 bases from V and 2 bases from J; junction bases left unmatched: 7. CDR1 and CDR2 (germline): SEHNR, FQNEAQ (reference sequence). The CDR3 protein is CASSPTGMDTDTQYF. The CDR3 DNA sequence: TGTGCCAGCAGCCCGACAGGGATGGACACAGATACGCAGTATTTT.

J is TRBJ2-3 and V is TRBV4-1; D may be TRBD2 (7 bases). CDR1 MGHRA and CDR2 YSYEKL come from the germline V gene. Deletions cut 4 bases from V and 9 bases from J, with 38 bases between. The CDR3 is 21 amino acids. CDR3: CASSPLGRVLEGGPEYDTQYF. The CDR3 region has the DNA TGCGCCAGCAGCCCGCTGGGCAGGGTGCTTGAGGGGGGGCCTGAGTATGACACGCAGTATTTT.

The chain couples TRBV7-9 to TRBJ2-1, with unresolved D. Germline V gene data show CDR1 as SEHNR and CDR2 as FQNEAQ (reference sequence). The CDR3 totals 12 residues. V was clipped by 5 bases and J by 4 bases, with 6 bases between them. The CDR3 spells CASSIFYNEQFF. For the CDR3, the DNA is TGTGCCAGCAGCATTTTTTACAATGAGCAGTTCTTC. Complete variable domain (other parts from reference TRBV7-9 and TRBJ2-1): DTGVSQNPRHKITKRGQNVTFRCDPISEHNRLYWYRQTLGQGPEFLTYFQNEAQLEKSRLLSDRFSAERPKGSFSTLEIQRTEQGDSAMYLCASSIFYNEQFFGPGTRLTVL.

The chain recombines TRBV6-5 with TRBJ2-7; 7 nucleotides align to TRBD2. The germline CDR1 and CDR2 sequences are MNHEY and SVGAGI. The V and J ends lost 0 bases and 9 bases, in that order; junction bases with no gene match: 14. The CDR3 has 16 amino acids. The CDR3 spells CASSYSPRDGRPRQYF. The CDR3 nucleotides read TGTGCCAGCAGTTACTCCCCACGGGACGGGAGGCCCCGGCAGTACTTC.

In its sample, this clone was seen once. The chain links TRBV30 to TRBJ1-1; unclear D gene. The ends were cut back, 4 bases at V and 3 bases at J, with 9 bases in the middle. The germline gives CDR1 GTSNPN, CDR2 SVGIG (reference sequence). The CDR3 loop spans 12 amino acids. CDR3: CAWITVYTEAFF. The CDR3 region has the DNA TGTGCCTGGATAACGGTTTACACTGAAGCTTTCTTT.

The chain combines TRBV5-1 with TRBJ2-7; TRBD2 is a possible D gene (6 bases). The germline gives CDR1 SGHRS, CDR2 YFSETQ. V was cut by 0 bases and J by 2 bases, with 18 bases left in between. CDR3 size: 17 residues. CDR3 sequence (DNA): TGCGCCAGCAGCTTGGCGGGGAAGGCTAGCGTACCCTACGAGCAGTACTTC. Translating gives CASSLAGKASVPYEQYF.

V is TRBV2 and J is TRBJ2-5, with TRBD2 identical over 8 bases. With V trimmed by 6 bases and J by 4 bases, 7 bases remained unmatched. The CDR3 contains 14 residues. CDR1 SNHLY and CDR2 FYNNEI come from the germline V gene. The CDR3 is CASRAGLEGETQYF. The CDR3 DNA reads TGTGCCAGCAGGGCGGGACTAGAGGGAGAGACCCAGTACTTC.

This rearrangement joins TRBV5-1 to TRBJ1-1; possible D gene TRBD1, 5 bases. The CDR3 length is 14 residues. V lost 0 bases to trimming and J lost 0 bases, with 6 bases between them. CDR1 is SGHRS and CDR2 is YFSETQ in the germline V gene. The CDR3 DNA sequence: TGCGCCAGCAGCTTGGGGGACTTGAACACTGAAGCTTTCTTT. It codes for CASSLGDLNTEAFF.

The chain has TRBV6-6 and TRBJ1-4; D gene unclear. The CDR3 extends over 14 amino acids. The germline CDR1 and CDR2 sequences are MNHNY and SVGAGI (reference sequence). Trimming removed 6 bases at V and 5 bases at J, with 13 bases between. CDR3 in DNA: TGTGCCAGCAGCGAAAACGGAGCCAATGAAAAACTGTTTTTT. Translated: CASSENGANEKLFF.

CDR3 DNA sequence: TGTGCCAGCAGCTTAAGGCGGGTTATTTACGAGCAGTACTTC. Encoded protein: CASSLRRVIYEQYF. This chain links TRBV11-2 with TRBJ2-7; weak D call: TRBD2 (5 bases). Trimming cost V 2 bases and J 4 bases, with 12 bases left between them. The germline gives CDR1 SGHAT, CDR2 FQNNGV. The CDR3 is 14 amino acids.

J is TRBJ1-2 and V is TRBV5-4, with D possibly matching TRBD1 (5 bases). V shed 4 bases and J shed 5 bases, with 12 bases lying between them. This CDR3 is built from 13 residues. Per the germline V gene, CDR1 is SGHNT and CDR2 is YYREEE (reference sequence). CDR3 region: CASSVREGYGYTF. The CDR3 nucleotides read TGTGCCAGCAGCGTCAGGGAAGGGTATGGCTACACCTTC.

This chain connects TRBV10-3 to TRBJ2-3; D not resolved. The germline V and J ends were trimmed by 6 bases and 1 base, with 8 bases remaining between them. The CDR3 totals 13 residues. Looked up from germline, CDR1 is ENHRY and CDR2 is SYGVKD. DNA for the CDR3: TGTGCCATCAGGGATTTGGGCACAGATACGCAGTATTTT. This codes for CAIRDLGTDTQYF.

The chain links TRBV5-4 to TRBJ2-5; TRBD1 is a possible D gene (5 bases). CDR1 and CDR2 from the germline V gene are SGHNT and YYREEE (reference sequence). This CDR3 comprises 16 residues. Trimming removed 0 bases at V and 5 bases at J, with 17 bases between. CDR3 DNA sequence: TGTGCCAGCAGCTTGGGACAGCTAAACCAAGGGGAGACCCAGTACTTC. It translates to CASSLGQLNQGETQYF. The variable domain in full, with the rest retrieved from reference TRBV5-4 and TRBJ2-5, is ETGVTQSPTHLIKTRGQQVTLRCSSQSGHNTVSWYQQALGQGPQFIFQYYREEENGRGNFPPRFSGLQFPNYSSELNVNALELDDSALYLCASSLGQLNQGETQYFGPGTRLLVL.

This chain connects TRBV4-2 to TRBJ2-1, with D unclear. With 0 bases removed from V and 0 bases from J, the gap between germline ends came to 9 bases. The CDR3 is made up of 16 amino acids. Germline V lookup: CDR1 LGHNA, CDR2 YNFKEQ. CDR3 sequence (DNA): TGTGCCAGCAGCCAAGAAGCCCCGAGCTCCTACAATGAGCAGTTCTTC. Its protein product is CASSQEAPSSYNEQFF.

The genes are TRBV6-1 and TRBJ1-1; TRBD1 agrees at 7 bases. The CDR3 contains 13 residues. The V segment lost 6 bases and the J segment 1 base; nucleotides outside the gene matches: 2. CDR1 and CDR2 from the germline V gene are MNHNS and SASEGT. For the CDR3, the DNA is TGTGCCAGCAGAGACAGGGAGAACACTGAAGCTTTCTTT. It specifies CASRDRENTEAFF.

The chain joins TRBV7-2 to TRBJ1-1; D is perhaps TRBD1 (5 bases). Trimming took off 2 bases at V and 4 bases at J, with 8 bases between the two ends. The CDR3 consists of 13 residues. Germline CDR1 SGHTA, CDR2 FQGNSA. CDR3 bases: TGTGCCAGCAGCTTATCAGGGTTCACTGAAGCTTTCTTT. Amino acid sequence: CASSLSGFTEAFF.